This T cell receptor (beta chain) was sequenced for a study of prognosis after radiotherapy for stage I lung cancer. Multiplex PCR in two rounds served to amplify TCR beta CDR3 from genomic DNA. Primers specific to each TRBV and TRBJ gene drove first-round PCR. TCRdb ran MiXCR on the multiplex PCR reads and lists one entry per CDR3 protein. The sample lists fewer than 20,000 distinct CDR3 sequences; approximately 17% were seen once. Study outcomes and limitations: Among patients who developed distant metastases, Shannon entropy after stereotactic body radiation therapy was lower.

This clonotype was counted a few times. Its antigen remains unknown. A read error is possible here, since a much larger clone lies one base away. Germline V gives CDR1 MNHEY, CDR2 SVGEGT. The CDR3 runs 15 residues. At each of two time points, about 6 milliliters of venous blood were taken. The J gene is TRBJ2-7, the V gene TRBV6-2 or TRBV6-3, with 12 bases identical to TRBD1. The TCR was taken from a donor over 45 with non-small cell lung cancer. The sample in question was PBMCs, obtained before or after stereotactic body radiation therapy (not recorded which). The CDR3 sequence is CASSYGTGGAYGQYF. The CDR3, as DNA: TGTGCCAGCAGTTACGGGACAGGGGGCGCGTACGGGCAGTACTTC.